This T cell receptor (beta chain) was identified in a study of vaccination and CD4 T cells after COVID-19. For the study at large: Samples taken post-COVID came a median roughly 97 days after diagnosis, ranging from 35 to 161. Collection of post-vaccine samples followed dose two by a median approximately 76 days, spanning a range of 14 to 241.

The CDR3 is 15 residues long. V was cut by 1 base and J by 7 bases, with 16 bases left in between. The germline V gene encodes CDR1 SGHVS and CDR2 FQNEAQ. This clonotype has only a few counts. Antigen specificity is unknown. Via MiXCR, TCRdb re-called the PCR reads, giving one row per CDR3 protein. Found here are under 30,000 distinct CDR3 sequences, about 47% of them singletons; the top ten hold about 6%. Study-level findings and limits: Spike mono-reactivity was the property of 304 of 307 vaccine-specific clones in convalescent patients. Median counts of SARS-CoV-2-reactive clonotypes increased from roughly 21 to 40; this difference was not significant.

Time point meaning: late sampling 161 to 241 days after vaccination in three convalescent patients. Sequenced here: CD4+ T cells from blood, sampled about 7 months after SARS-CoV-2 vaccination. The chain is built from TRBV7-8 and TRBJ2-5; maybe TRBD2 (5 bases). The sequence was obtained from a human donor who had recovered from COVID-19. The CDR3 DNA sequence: TGTGCCAGCAGCTTAGATTTGGAGCCCCGGGGGACCCAGTACTTC. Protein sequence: CASSLDLEPRGTQYF.